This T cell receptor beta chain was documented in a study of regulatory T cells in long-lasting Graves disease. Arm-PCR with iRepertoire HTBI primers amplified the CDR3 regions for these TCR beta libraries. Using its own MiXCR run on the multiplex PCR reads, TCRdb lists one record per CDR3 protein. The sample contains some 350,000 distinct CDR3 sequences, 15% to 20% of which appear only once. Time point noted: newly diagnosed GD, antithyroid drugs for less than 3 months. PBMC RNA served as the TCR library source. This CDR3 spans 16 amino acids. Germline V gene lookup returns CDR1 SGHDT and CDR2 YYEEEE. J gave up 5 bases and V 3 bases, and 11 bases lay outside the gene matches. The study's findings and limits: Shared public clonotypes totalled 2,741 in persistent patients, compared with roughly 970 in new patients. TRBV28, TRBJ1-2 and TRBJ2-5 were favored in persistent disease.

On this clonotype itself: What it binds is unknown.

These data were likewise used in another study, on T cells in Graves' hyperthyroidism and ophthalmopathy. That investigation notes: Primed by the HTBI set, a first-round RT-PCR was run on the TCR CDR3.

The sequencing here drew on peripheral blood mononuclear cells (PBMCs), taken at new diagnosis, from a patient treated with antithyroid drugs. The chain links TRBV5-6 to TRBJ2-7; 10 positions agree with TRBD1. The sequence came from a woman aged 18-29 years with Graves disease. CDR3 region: CASSSLTGTGVNEQYF. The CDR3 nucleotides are TGTGCCAGCAGCTCTTTGACCGGGACAGGGGTGAACGAGCAGTACTTC.